This TCR beta chain was observed in a study of blood T cell repertoires in COVID-19 (dated by TCRdb to 2018 to 2020). With respect to the entire study: Samples from collaborators originated in the United States, Italy and Spain and spanned both the acute and convalescent phases of COVID-19. The material from the prospective study consisted of cDNA or gDNA derived from T cells, B-cell-depleted T cells, or PBMCs. The dataset comprised deeply sampled blood TCRbeta repertoires from subjects exposed to, actively infected with, or recovered from COVID-19. The repertoires were released in a freely available public database meant as a resource for research on the immune response to SARS-CoV-2. Samples were obtained from the ongoing ImmuneRACE study (first 160 participants) and from 1,254 subjects provided by 6 global collaborators. A de-identified subject ID, COVID-19 status, age in years and sex were almost always included in the sample metadata. Where HLA class I and class II types were available, the types were taken from metadata supplied by the sample provider, not from assay-based typing.

V is shortened by 1 base, J by 3 bases, and the region joining them spans 10 bases. Via the germline V gene, CDR1 is SGHDN and CDR2 FVKESK. The CDR3 spans 14 residues, from the cysteine through the phenylalanine. CDR3 DNA is the only sequence kept; it has 42 bases, read in frame from the first base. General findings and caveats noted by the study authors: The quantity of clinical and demographic metadata differed by source and by participant and was supplied without curation.

One collaborating source in Seattle enrolled patients while the patients were actively infected and followed the patients over time throughout the course of disease. The collaborating institutions used their own protocols to collect whole blood in K2EDTA tubes. Collaborator samples were shipped for TCRbeta analysis as frozen whole blood, isolated PBMCs, or DNA extracted from either sample type. A remark on this clone: It has no known antigen specificity. Per-nucleotide qualities are absent, and no much larger clonotype sits a single base away.

TCRbeta CDR3 regions were amplified from genomic DNA by means of the immunoSEQ Assay, a bias-controlled multiplex PCR. Turning to the authors' computational methods: Nucleated cell counts per sample were estimated from amplification of reference gene primers within the assay. Sequence reads were collapsed and filtered to measure the absolute abundance of every unique TCRbeta CDR3 rearrangement. For each sample, productive Simpson clonality was calculated as the square root of Simpson's diversity index across productive rearrangements. The immuneACCESS repertoire file appears here via TCRdb, limited to in-frame rearrangements. These files lack a portion of the clones; in checked studies, under half of the deficit traces to unresolved V genes, and the cause of the others is not known. The V and J calls and the clone size are those of that table, but D and trimming were determined from the DNA. This sample lists approximately 160,000 clones; 80% to 95% were detected once. The ten top clones hold just under 2% of the sample.

The sequence was collected from a woman aged 55-70 years with COVID-19, enrolled during active disease. The chain is assembled from TRBV14 and TRBJ2-7, with TRBD2 as a weak D call on 5 bases. Sequencing was done on a sample of peripheral blood. The CDR3 in this case is CASSQGGSIYEQYF. The nucleotide sequence reads TGTGCCAGCAGCCAAGGAGGGTCGATCTACGAGCAGTACTTC.